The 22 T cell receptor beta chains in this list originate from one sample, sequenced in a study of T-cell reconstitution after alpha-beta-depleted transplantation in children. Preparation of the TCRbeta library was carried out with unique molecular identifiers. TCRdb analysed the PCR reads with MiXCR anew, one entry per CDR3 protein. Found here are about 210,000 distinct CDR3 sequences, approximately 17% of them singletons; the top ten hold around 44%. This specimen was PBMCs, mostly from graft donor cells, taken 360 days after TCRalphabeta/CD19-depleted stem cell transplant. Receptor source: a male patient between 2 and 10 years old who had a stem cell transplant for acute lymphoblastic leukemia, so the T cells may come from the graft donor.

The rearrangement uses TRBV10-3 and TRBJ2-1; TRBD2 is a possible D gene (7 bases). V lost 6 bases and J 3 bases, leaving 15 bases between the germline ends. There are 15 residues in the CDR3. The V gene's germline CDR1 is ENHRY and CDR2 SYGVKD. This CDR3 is CAIRERGGDYNEQFF. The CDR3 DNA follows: TGTGCCATCAGGGAGAGGGGGGGGGACTACAATGAGCAGTTCTTC.

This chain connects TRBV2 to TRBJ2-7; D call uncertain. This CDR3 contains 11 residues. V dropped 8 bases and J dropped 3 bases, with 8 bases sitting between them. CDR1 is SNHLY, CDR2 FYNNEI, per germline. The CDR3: CASLRNYEQYF. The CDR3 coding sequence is TGTGCCAGCCTTAGGAACTACGAGCAGTACTTC.

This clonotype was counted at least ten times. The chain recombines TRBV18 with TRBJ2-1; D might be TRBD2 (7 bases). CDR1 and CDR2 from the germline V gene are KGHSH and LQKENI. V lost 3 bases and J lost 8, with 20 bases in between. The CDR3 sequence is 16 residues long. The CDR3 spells CASSPGRGPPRDEQFF. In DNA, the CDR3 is TGTGCCAGCTCACCGGGGCGGGGGCCTCCTAGGGATGAGCAGTTCTTC.

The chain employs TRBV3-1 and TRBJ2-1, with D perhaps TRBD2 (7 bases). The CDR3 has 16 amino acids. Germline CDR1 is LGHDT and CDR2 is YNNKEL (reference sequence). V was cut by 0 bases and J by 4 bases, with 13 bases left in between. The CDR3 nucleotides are TGTGCCAGCAGCCAAGAAAGGGGGGGCCGTTACAATGAGCAGTTCTTC. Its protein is CASSQERGGRYNEQFF.

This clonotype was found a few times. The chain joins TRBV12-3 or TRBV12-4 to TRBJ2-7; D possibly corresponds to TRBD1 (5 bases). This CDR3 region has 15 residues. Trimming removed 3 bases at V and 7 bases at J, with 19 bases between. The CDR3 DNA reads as TGTGCCAGCAGTTTCATTGTCCAGGGCGGCAGGGAGCAGTACTTC. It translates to CASSFIVQGGREQYF.

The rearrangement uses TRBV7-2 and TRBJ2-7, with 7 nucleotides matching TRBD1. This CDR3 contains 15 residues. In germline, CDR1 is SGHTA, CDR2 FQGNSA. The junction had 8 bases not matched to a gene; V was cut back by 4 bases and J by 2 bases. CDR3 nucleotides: TGTGCCAGCAGCTCACTGACAGGGCAGGCCTACGAGCAGTACTTC. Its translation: CASSSLTGQAYEQYF.

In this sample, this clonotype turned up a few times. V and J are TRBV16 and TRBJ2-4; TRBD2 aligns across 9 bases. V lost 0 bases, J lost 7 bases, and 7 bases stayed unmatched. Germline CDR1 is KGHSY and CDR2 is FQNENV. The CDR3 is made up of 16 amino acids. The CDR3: CASSQSSGGPRNIQYF. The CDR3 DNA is TGTGCCAGCAGCCAATCTAGCGGGGGACCACGGAACATTCAGTACTTC.

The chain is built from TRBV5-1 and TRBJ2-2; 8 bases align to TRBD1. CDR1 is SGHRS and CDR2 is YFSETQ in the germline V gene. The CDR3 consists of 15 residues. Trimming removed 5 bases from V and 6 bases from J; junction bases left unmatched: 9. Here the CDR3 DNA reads TGCGCCAGCAGACGGACAGGGTCGGGACCCGGGGAGCTGTTTTTT. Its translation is CASRRTGSGPGELFF.

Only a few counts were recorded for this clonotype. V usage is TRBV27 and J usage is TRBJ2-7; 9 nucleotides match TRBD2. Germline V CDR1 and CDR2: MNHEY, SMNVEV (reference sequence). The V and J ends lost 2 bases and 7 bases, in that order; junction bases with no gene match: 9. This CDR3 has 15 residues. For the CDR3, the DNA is TGTGCCAGCAGTTTAACGGGCGGGGGGGCCCATGAGCAGTACTTC. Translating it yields CASSLTGGGAHEQYF.

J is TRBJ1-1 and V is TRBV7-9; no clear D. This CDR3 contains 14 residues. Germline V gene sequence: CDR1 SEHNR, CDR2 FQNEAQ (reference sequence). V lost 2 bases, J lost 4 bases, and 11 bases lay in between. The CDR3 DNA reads TGTGCCAGCAGCTTATGGAGGGAAGGCACTGAAGCTTTCTTT. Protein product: CASSLWREGTEAFF.

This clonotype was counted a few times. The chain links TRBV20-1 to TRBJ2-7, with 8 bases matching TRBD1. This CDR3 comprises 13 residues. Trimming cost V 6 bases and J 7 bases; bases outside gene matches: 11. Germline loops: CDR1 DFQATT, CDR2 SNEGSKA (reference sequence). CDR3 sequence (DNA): TGCAGTGCGGCCGGGACAGGTTCCCCAGAGCAGTACTTC. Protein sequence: CSAAGTGSPEQYF.

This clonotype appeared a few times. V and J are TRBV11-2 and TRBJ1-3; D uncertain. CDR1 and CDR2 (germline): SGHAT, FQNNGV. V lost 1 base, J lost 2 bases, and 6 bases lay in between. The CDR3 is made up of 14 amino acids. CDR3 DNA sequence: TGTGCCAGCAGCTTAGCCGGGACTGGAAACACCATATATTTT. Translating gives CASSLAGTGNTIYF.

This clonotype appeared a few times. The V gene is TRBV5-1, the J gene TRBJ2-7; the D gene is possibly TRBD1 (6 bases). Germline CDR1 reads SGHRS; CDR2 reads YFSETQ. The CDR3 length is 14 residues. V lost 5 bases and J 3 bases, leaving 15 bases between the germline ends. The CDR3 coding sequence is TGCGCCAGCAGTAAATCGGGACAAGGCTACGAGCAGTACTTC. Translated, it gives CASSKSGQGYEQYF.

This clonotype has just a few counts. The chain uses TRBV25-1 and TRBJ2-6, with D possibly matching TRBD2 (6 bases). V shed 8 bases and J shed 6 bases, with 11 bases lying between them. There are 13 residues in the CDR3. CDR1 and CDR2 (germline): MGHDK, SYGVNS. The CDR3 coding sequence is TGTGCCAGCGGTGGGGAGGCGGCCAACGTCCTGACTTTC. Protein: CASGGEAANVLTF.

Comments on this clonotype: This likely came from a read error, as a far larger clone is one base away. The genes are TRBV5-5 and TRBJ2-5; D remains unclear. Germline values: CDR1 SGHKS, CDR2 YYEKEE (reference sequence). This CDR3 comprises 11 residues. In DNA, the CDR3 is TGTGCCAGCAGCCCCCAAGAGACCCAGAACTTC. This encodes CASSPQETQNF.

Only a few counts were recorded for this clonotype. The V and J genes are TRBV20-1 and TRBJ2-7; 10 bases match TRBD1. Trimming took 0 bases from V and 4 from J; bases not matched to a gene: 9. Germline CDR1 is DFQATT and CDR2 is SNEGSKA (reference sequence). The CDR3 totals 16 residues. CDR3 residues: CSARDGPGQGIYEQYF. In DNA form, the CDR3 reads TGCAGTGCTAGAGATGGACCGGGACAGGGGATTTACGAGCAGTACTTC.

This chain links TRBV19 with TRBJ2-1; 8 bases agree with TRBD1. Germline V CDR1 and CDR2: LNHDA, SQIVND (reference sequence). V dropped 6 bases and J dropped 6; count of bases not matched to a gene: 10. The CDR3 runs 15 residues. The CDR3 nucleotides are TGTGCCAGTAGCTCCCAAGACAGGGGTAGCAATGAGCAGTTCTTC. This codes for CASSSQDRGSNEQFF.

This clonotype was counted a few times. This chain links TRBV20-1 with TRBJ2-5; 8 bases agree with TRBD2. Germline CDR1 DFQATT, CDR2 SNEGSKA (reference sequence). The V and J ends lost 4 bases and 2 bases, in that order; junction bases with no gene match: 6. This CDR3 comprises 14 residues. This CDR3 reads CSANPGLVQETQYF. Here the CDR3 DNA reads TGCAGTGCTAACCCGGGACTAGTACAAGAGACCCAGTACTTC.

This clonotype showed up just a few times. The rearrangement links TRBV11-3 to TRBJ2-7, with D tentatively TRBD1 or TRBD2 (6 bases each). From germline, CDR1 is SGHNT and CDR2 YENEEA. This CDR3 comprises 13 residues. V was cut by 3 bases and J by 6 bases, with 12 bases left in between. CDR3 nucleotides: TGTGCCAGCAGCTTTAGGGGGGTCGGCGAGCAGTACTTC. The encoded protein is CASSFRGVGEQYF.

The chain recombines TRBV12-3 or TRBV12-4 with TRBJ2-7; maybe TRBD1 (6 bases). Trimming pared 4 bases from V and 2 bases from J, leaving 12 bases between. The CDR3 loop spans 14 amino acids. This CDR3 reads CASSWVGDTYEQYF. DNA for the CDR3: TGTGCCAGCAGTTGGGTAGGGGACACCTACGAGCAGTACTTC.

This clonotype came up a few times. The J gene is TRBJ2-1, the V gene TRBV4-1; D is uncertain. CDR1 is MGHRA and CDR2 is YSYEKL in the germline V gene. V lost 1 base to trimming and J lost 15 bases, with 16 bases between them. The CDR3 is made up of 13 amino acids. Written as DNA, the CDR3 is TGCGCCAGCAGCCAAGTCATTGGGCCCCCCGGGTTCTTC. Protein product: CASSQVIGPPGFF.

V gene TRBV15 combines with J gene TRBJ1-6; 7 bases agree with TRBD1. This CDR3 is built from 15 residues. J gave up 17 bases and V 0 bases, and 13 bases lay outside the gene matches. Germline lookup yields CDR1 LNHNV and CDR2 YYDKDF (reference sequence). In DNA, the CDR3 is TGTGCCACCAGCAGAGATCATGGGACAGCCACCCCCTTCCACTTT. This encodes CATSRDHGTATPFHF.